Presented here are 28 T cell receptor beta chains from one specimen sequenced in a study of T cell repertoires in cytomegalovirus infection. TCRdb re-derived calls from the reads in MiXCR, one entry per CDR3 protein. The repertoire holds about 100,000 distinct CDR3 sequences, around a quarter seen once, with 39% in the top ten. The sequencing sample was made of CD8+ T cells from PBMCs. All receptors come from a human donor in good health (CMV status not recorded). Some clones in this sample may be carry-over from other donors' samples.

The sample holds one count of this clonotype. This chain connects TRBV20-1 to TRBJ2-2; 9 positions match TRBD1. The CDR3 spans 15 residues. The J segment lost 4 bases and the V segment lost 6 bases, leaving 9 bases of the junction unmatched. In germline, CDR1 is DFQATT, CDR2 SNEGSKA (reference sequence). The CDR3 is CSANDRTGATGELFF. DNA for the CDR3: TGCAGTGCCAACGACAGGACAGGGGCCACCGGGGAGCTGTTTTTT.

This clonotype appeared many times. The rearrangement joins TRBV7-9 to TRBJ2-3, with TRBD2 as a possible D gene (6 bases). In germline, CDR1 is SEHNR, CDR2 FQNEAQ (reference sequence). V was cut by 4 bases and J by 1 base, with 12 bases left in between. This CDR3 contains 15 residues. The CDR3 DNA sequence: TGTGCCAGCAGCTCGCCTAGCGTGGGCACAGATACGCAGTATTTT. This encodes CASSSPSVGTDTQYF. Complete variable domain (other parts from reference TRBV7-9 and TRBJ2-3): DTGVSQNPRHKITKRGQNVTFRCDPISEHNRLYWYRQTLGQGPEFLTYFQNEAQLEKSRLLSDRFSAERPKGSFSTLEIQRTEQGDSAMYLCASSSPSVGTDTQYFGPGTRLTVL.

This clonotype has only a few counts. The chain couples TRBV27 to TRBJ2-1, with TRBD2 as a possible D gene (6 bases). Trimming shortened V by 1 base and J by 9 bases, and 10 bases separated the two germline ends. The CDR3 consists of 13 residues. Per germline, CDR1 MNHEY and CDR2 SMNVEV (reference sequence). The CDR3 sequence is CASSLLPGSEQFF. The CDR3 nucleotides read TGTGCCAGCAGTTTATTGCCCGGGAGTGAGCAGTTCTTC.

The table lists this clonotype with many counts. The rearrangement links TRBV7-2 to TRBJ2-2; D tentatively reads TRBD1 or TRBD2 (6 bases each). The ends were cut back, 5 bases at V and 5 bases at J, with 18 bases in the middle. The CDR3 sequence is 16 residues long. Germline V lookup: CDR1 SGHTA, CDR2 FQGNSA. The CDR3: CASSPRPGAGTGELFF. For the CDR3, the DNA is TGTGCCAGCAGCCCCCGTCCGGGGGCCGGAACCGGGGAGCTGTTTTTT.

This clonotype was counted many times. The chain has TRBV6-1 and TRBJ2-1, with D possibly matching TRBD2 (6 bases). Trimming took off 6 bases at V and 5 bases at J, with 8 bases between the two ends. Germline CDR1 and CDR2: MNHNS and SASEGT. This CDR3 has 12 amino acids. CDR3 in DNA: TGTGCCAGCAGGGGGACTGACAATGAGCAGTTCTTC. This gives the protein CASRGTDNEQFF.

This clonotype was seen a few times. V and J are TRBV2 and TRBJ1-2, with D perhaps matching TRBD1 (5 bases). There are 14 residues in the CDR3. Germline V CDR1 and CDR2: SNHLY, FYNNEI. The V end was cut by 4 bases, the J end by 4 bases, with 13 bases between. In DNA, the CDR3 is TGTGCCAGCAGTGGGCCAGGGCAAGGCTATGGCTACACCTTC. Translation gives CASSGPGQGYGYTF.

This clonotype has a handful of counts. The chain joins TRBV29-1 to TRBJ2-7; 13 bases map to TRBD2. The V segment lost 7 bases and the J segment 0 bases; nucleotides outside the gene matches: 12. The CDR3 consists of 17 residues. Germline assignment: CDR1 SQVTM and CDR2 ANQGSEA. The CDR3 protein is CSALNRGTSGTSYEQYF. The CDR3 DNA is TGCAGCGCCCTGAACCGAGGGACTAGCGGGACCTCCTACGAGCAGTACTTC.

The chain joins TRBV28 to TRBJ1-2; tentatively, D is TRBD1 (5 bases). CDR3 length: 12 amino acids. CDR1 is MDHEN and CDR2 is SYDVKM in the germline V gene. V gave up 3 bases and J gave up 8 bases, with 10 bases separating them. As DNA, the CDR3 is TGTGCCAGCAGTTTGTATGGGGACGGCTACACCTTC. Amino acid sequence: CASSLYGDGYTF.

A word on this clonotype: Given a much more abundant clone one base away, this may be a read error. The chain joins TRBV14 to TRBJ2-3, with 9 bases aligning to TRBD1. V gave up 4 bases and J gave up 3 bases; unmatched junction bases: 11. CDR1 and CDR2 (germline): SGHDN, FVKESK. This CDR3 region has 17 residues. DNA for the CDR3: TGTGCCAGCAGCCGAGAAACCGGGACAGGGTTAACAGATACGCAGTATTTT. This translates into CASSRETGTGLTDTQYF.

J is TRBJ2-7 and V is TRBV5-6; 9 bases map to TRBD1. Germline assignment: CDR1 SGHDT and CDR2 YYEEEE. With V trimmed by 4 bases and J by 4 bases, 12 bases remained unmatched. The CDR3 consists of 16 residues. The CDR3 is CASSPGGQGRRYEQYF. The CDR3 coding sequence is TGTGCCAGCAGCCCCGGTGGACAGGGGCGCAGGTACGAGCAGTACTTC.

This clonotype was detected a few times. V and J are TRBV7-9 and TRBJ1-1, with a possible D match to TRBD1 (5 bases). The CDR3 totals 14 residues. The V gene's germline CDR1 is SEHNR and CDR2 FQNEAQ (reference sequence). V lost 11 bases and J 1 base, leaving 17 bases between the germline ends. CDR3 in amino acids: CASTGHLGNTEAFF. CDR3 DNA: TGTGCCTCGACGGGGCATTTGGGGAACACTGAAGCTTTCTTT.

This clonotype occurred many times. The chain links TRBV30 to TRBJ2-1; 14 bases are a match to TRBD2. The CDR3 is made up of 15 amino acids. V trimming: 3 bases; J trimming: 4 bases; junction bases outside the gene matches: 2. CDR1 and CDR2 from the germline V gene are GTSNPN and SVGIG (reference sequence). The CDR3 DNA reads as TGTGCCTGGAGGGGGACTAGCGGGGGTTACAATGAGCAGTTCTTC. This sequence encodes CAWRGTSGGYNEQFF.

Concerning this clonotype itself: An end of the junction differs from the germline gene, which may be a read error. V usage is TRBV7-7 and J usage is TRBJ2-5; 8 bases agree with TRBD1. The length of the CDR3 is 15 residues. Germline-derived CDR1 and CDR2 are SSHAT and FNYEAQ (reference sequence). The CDR3, as DNA: TGTGCTAGCAGCTTAGAAAGGACAGGGAGGGAGACCCAGTACTTC. It specifies CASSLERTGRETQYF.

This clonotype was found a few times. The chain recombines TRBV28 with TRBJ1-6; no definite D call. Germline-derived CDR1 and CDR2 are MDHEN and SYDVKM. This CDR3 spans 9 amino acids. V dropped 6 bases and J dropped 13 bases, with 4 bases sitting between them. CDR3 residues: CASSPPLHF. Here the CDR3 DNA reads TGTGCCAGCAGCCCCCCCCTCCACTTT. Looking up the rest from reference TRBV28 and TRBJ1-6 gives the full variable domain: DVKVTQSSRYLVKRTGEKVFLECVQDMDHENMFWYRQDPGLGLRLIYFSYDVKMKEKGDIPEGYSVSREKKERFSLILESASTNQTSMYLCASSPPLHFGNGTRLTVT.

This clonotype was observed a handful of times. The CDR3: CSVITRGMNTEAFF. CDR3 bases: TGCAGCGTCATAACCAGGGGCATGAACACTGAAGCTTTCTTT. The chain employs TRBV29-1 and TRBJ1-1; D is perhaps TRBD1 (6 bases). This CDR3 is 14 amino acids long. The ends were cut back, 6 bases at V and 0 bases at J, with 14 bases in the middle. Germline V gives CDR1 SQVTM, CDR2 ANQGSEA.

The V gene is TRBV7-6, the J gene TRBJ1-5; 7 positions match TRBD1. The germline V gene has CDR1 SGHVS and CDR2 FNYEAQ. The CDR3 sequence is 14 residues long. With 5 bases clipped from V and 2 bases from J, the junction kept 3 bases outside the gene matches. The CDR3 sequence: CASSTTGGNQPQHF. The DNA for the CDR3 is TGTGCCAGCAGCACAACAGGGGGCAATCAGCCCCAGCATTTT.

The genes are TRBV15 and TRBJ2-1; unclear D gene. Trimming took off 0 bases at V and 9 bases at J, with 9 bases between the two ends. Germline CDR1 reads LNHNV; CDR2 reads YYDKDF (reference sequence). The CDR3 sequence is 13 residues long. CDR3 coding DNA: TGTGCCACCAGCAGAGACAGGACCGGTGAGCAGTTCTTC. Its protein is CATSRDRTGEQFF.

The chain uses TRBV5-8 and TRBJ2-7; 7 bases agree with TRBD1. With 9 bases clipped from V and 5 bases from J, the junction kept 20 bases outside the gene matches. Germline values: CDR1 SGHTS, CDR2 YDEGEE. The CDR3 runs to 16 residues. The CDR3 nucleotides read TGTGCCACTCCAGAATCGGGACAGACTTTAGCCGACGAGCAGTACTTC. This translates into CATPESGQTLADEQYF.

The sample holds one count of this clonotype. This chain links TRBV6-2 or TRBV6-3 with TRBJ2-1; D gene ambiguous. Between the trimmed V and J ends, which lost 7 bases and 2 bases, there was a span of 27 bases. The length of the CDR3 is 19 residues. Germline assignment: CDR1 MNHEY and CDR2 SVGEGT. The CDR3 DNA reads TGTGCCAGCACCGAAGGGATCGGAAATAGTAGGCAGCCCTACAATGAGCAGTTCTTC. Translated: CASTEGIGNSRQPYNEQFF.

The chain joins TRBV28 to TRBJ2-1; 10 bases align to TRBD2. There are 15 residues in the CDR3. Per the germline V gene, CDR1 is MDHEN and CDR2 is SYDVKM. J gave up 4 bases and V 2 bases, and 2 bases lay outside the gene matches. The CDR3 DNA reads TGTGCCAGCAGTTTAGTGACTAGCGGGTACAATGAGCAGTTCTTC. Protein product: CASSLVTSGYNEQFF.

The chain employs TRBV3-1 and TRBJ2-1; no firm D call. This CDR3 spans 15 amino acids. Trimming left V 0 bases short and J 0 bases short, with 6 bases between. Per germline, CDR1 LGHDT and CDR2 YNNKEL (reference sequence). The CDR3 bases are TGTGCCAGCAGCCAAGAGCCCGGCTCCTACAATGAGCAGTTCTTC. This encodes CASSQEPGSYNEQFF.

This clonotype turned up a few times. This rearrangement joins TRBV7-8 to TRBJ1-1; TRBD1 matches 8 bases. V dropped 2 bases and J dropped 4; count of bases not matched to a gene: 3. The CDR3 is 14 residues long. Per the germline V gene, CDR1 is SGHVS and CDR2 is FQNEAQ. The CDR3 loop is CASSLTGGGTEAFF. As DNA, the CDR3 is TGTGCCAGCAGCTTAACAGGGGGGGGCACTGAAGCTTTCTTT. Supplemented by reference TRBV7-8 and TRBJ1-1, the full variable domain reads GAGVSQSPRYKVAKRGQDVALRCDPISGHVSLFWYQQALGQGPEFLTYFQNEAQLDKSGLPSDRFFAERPEGSVSTLKIQRTQQEDSAVYLCASSLTGGGTEAFFGQGTRLTVV.

This clonotype came up many times. The chain joins TRBV11-2 to TRBJ2-1; D possibly corresponds to TRBD2 (6 bases). V was cut by 5 bases and J by 9 bases, with 20 bases left in between. Germline V gene sequence: CDR1 SGHAT, CDR2 FQNNGV. CDR3 size: 15 residues. Written as DNA, the CDR3 is TGTGCCAGCAGCCCCCGGTGGGGGGATTCGAGTGAGCAGTTCTTC. Its protein is CASSPRWGDSSEQFF.

V and J are TRBV28 and TRBJ1-2; a weak D match, TRBD1 (6 bases). Germline lookup yields CDR1 MDHEN and CDR2 SYDVKM. CDR3 length: 14 amino acids. V was shortened by 6 bases and J by 4 bases, with 15 bases between the two germline ends. CDR3 sequence reads: CASRSQGWGYGYTF. In DNA form, the CDR3 reads TGTGCCAGCAGGTCACAGGGATGGGGCTATGGCTACACCTTC.

This clonotype has ten or more counts. The V and J genes are TRBV7-6 and TRBJ2-2, with a weak D call TRBD1 (5 bases). With 6 bases removed from V and 6 bases from J, the gap between germline ends came to 17 bases. This CDR3 has 15 residues. CDR1 and CDR2 from the germline V gene are SGHVS and FNYEAQ. The CDR3 nucleotides read TGTGCCAGCAGTCATCGATTTCAGGGCTCCGGGGAGCTGTTTTTT. Translating it yields CASSHRFQGSGELFF.

The genes are TRBV20-1 and TRBJ2-3; 8 bases match TRBD2. Germline V gene sequence: CDR1 DFQATT, CDR2 SNEGSKA (reference sequence). This CDR3 has 14 residues. Trimming cost V 7 bases and J 4 bases; bases outside gene matches: 10. The CDR3 DNA reads as TGCAGTGGTAAACTAGCGGCGGTAGCAGATACGCAGTATTTT. It yields the protein CSGKLAAVADTQYF.

This clonotype was seen a few times. This chain links TRBV10-2 with TRBJ2-1; 7 bases are a match to TRBD2. This CDR3 contains 15 residues. Unmatched junction bases numbered 6, after V lost 3 bases and J lost 4 bases. CDR1 is WSHSY, CDR2 SAAADI, per germline. The CDR3 sequence: CASSEIGAGYNEQFF. DNA for the CDR3: TGCGCCAGCAGTGAAATAGGAGCGGGGTACAATGAGCAGTTCTTC.

The rearrangement uses TRBV20-1 and TRBJ2-7; a possible D gene is TRBD1 (5 bases). This CDR3 is built from 15 residues. Germline V gene lookup returns CDR1 DFQATT and CDR2 SNEGSKA (reference sequence). The V end lost 2 bases, the J end lost 3 bases, and 17 bases lay between the germline ends. CDR3: CSARYDRIGYYEQYF. The CDR3 region has the DNA TGCAGTGCTAGATATGACAGAATAGGCTACTACGAGCAGTACTTC.